The next 31 T cell receptor beta chains were all read from a single sample in a study of STAT5B mutations in CD4+ large granular lymphocyte leukemia (dated by TCRdb to 2021 to 2024). Receptor libraries were prepared by the immunoSEQ multiplex PCR assay. The table was pulled from immuneACCESS by TCRdb, which kept in-frame rearrangements only. Such tables lose some clones; where checked, under half of the loss comes from unresolved V genes, and the rest has no known cause. This sample comprises tens of thousands of clones, 76% of them detected only once. The ten largest clones add up to 7% to 9% of the sample. Specimen: CD4+ T cells from blood buffy coats. The source is a human donor in good health.

Notes on this clone: Relative to the germline gene, one junction end is altered; a read error may explain this. This chain uses TRBV9 with TRBJ2-5, with TRBD2 matching 8 bases. The CDR3 contains 13 residues. CDR1 is SGDLS and CDR2 is YYNGEE in the germline V gene. The CDR3 DNA reads TGTGCCAGCAGCGACTGGGAGCGGGGGTCTCAAAACTTC. It translates to CASSDWERGSQNF.

The chain links TRBV6-1 to TRBJ2-4; D gene ambiguous. This CDR3 has 12 amino acids. Germline assignment: CDR1 MNHNS and CDR2 SASEGT. The V and J ends lost 8 bases and 5 bases respectively, with 10 bases between them. This CDR3 reads CASGHRENIQYF. CDR3 nucleotide sequence: TGTGCCAGCGGTCATCGGGAAAACATTCAGTACTTC.

The chain links TRBV9 to TRBJ2-3; 7 bases match TRBD1. V dropped 1 base and J dropped 3; count of bases not matched to a gene: 5. The CDR3 length is 15 residues. CDR1 SGDLS and CDR2 YYNGEE come from the germline V gene. The CDR3 spells CASSVTGDQTDTQYF. CDR3 coding DNA: TGTGCCAGCAGCGTAACAGGGGATCAAACAGATACGCAGTATTTT.

V usage is TRBV6-1 and J usage is TRBJ2-5; maybe TRBD2 (6 bases). Germline CDR1 and CDR2: MNHNS and SASEGT. V lost 3 bases and J lost 7, with 21 bases in between. The length of the CDR3 is 16 residues. CDR3 in amino acids: CASSDYGASVVVTQYF. The CDR3 bases are TGTGCCAGCAGTGATTATGGGGCTAGCGTTGTTGTGACCCAGTACTTC.

This chain uses TRBV29-1 with TRBJ1-1; 8 bases agree with TRBD1. Germline lookup yields CDR1 SQVTM and CDR2 ANQGSEA. This CDR3 has 17 residues. The CDR3: CRGLTCRNRGGNTEAFF. CDR3 in DNA: TGCAGGGGTCTGACCTGCCGGAACAGGGGGGGGAACACTGAAGCTTTCTTT.

The chain employs TRBV18 and TRBJ2-7; maybe TRBD2 (6 bases). V gave up 6 bases and J gave up 0 bases, with 12 bases separating them. Looked up from germline, CDR1 is KGHSH and CDR2 is LQKENI. The CDR3 runs 14 residues. CDR3 residues: CASSPTGASYEQYF. The CDR3, as DNA: TGTGCCAGCTCCCCCACGGGAGCCTCCTACGAGCAGTACTTC.

The chain carries TRBV7-2 and TRBJ1-1, with a weak D call TRBD1 (5 bases). The V gene's germline CDR1 is SGHTA and CDR2 FQGNSA. With 1 base removed from V and 6 bases from J, the gap between germline ends came to 24 bases. This CDR3 is built from 18 residues. Here the CDR3 reads CASSLVDTGRGTQAEAFF. The DNA of the CDR3 is TGTGCCAGCAGCTTAGTTGATACGGGCAGAGGGACGCAGGCTGAAGCTTTCTTT.

This sequence joins TRBV7-9 and TRBJ1-1; no clear D. Germline V gene lookup returns CDR1 SEHNR and CDR2 FQNEAQ (reference sequence). Trimming took 1 base from V and 6 from J, leaving 15 bases between them. This CDR3 spans 15 amino acids. The DNA of the CDR3 is TGTGCCAGCAGCTTAGAGGAGGGTAGAAAGGCTGAAGCTTTCTTT. It translates to CASSLEEGRKAEAFF.

This chain joins TRBV5-1 and TRBJ2-1; 8 bases map to TRBD2. The CDR3 sequence is 16 residues long. The germline V gene has CDR1 SGHRS and CDR2 YFSETQ. Trimming removed 5 bases from V and 0 bases from J; junction bases left unmatched: 7. The CDR3 here is CASRPASGSSYNEQFF. The CDR3, as DNA: TGCGCCAGCAGACCGGCTAGCGGGTCCTCCTACAATGAGCAGTTCTTC.

V and J are TRBV6-6 and TRBJ2-7; D ambiguous. The germline gives CDR1 MNHNY, CDR2 SVGAGI (reference sequence). V was trimmed by 0 bases and J by 0 bases, leaving 6 bases between them. This CDR3 spans 14 amino acids. CDR3 in amino acids: CASSYSGSSYEQYF. The CDR3, as DNA: TGTGCCAGCAGTTACTCAGGGTCCTCCTACGAGCAGTACTTC.

In its sample, this clone was seen a few times. The chain is built from TRBV9 and TRBJ2-1; D gene unclear. V was trimmed by 0 bases and J by 6 bases, leaving 7 bases between them. CDR3 size: 13 residues. CDR1 is SGDLS and CDR2 is YYNGEE in the germline V gene. CDR3 protein: CASSVDYSNEQFF. The DNA for the CDR3 is TGTGCCAGCAGCGTAGACTACTCCAATGAGCAGTTCTTC.

This clone was seen a single time. The chain is built from TRBV5-1 and TRBJ1-2; no definite D call. Trimming cost V 0 bases and J 1 base, with 7 bases left between them. Germline CDR1 SGHRS, CDR2 YFSETQ. The CDR3 covers 14 residues. CDR3 bases: TGCGCCAGCAGCTTGGACCAGAATAACTATGGCTACACCTTC. Its translation is CASSLDQNNYGYTF.

The chain employs TRBV6-6 and TRBJ1-2; TRBD1 matches 11 bases. From germline, CDR1 is MNHNY and CDR2 SVGAGI (reference sequence). This CDR3 contains 14 residues. V was pared by 4 bases and J by 6 bases, with 4 bases of the junction left unmatched. The CDR3, as DNA: TGTGCCAGCAGTTTATGGACAGGGGGCAATGGCTACACCTTC. It codes for CASSLWTGGNGYTF.

The chain recombines TRBV7-2 with TRBJ2-7, with 10 bases matching TRBD1. The junction had 8 bases not matched to a gene; V was cut back by 5 bases and J by 4 bases. This CDR3 comprises 15 residues. The germline V gene encodes CDR1 SGHTA and CDR2 FQGNSA. DNA of the CDR3: TGTGCCAGCAGCCCTCCGGGACAGGGGATTTACGAGCAGTACTTC. It yields the protein CASSPPGQGIYEQYF.

The rearrangement links TRBV6-1 to TRBJ1-2; D gene ambiguous. The CDR3 length is 15 residues. V gave up 0 bases and J gave up 0 bases, with 8 bases separating them. In germline, CDR1 is MNHNS, CDR2 SASEGT. The CDR3 reads CASSEAFPANYGYTF. CDR3 nucleotides: TGTGCCAGCAGTGAAGCGTTTCCGGCTAACTATGGCTACACCTTC.

The chain combines TRBV7-9 with TRBJ1-4, with a tentative D call TRBD1 (5 bases). Germline CDR1 and CDR2: SEHNR and FQNEAQ (reference sequence). Trimming cost V 6 bases and J 7 bases, with 18 bases left between them. The CDR3 is made up of 15 amino acids. CDR3 region: CASSPPGNGLEKLFF. In DNA form, the CDR3 reads TGTGCCAGCAGTCCCCCAGGGAATGGACTTGAAAAACTGTTTTTT.

The rearrangement joins TRBV10-3 to TRBJ1-2; 7 nucleotides agree with TRBD1. The germline V gene has CDR1 ENHRY and CDR2 SYGVKD. The CDR3 loop spans 13 amino acids. The V and J ends lost 7 bases and 2 bases, in that order; junction bases with no gene match: 4. The CDR3 protein is CAIMGQRNYGYTF. In DNA form, the CDR3 reads TGTGCCATCATGGGACAGCGCAACTATGGCTACACCTTC.

This chain joins TRBV18 and TRBJ2-3, with TRBD1 identical over 9 bases. The length of the CDR3 is 14 residues. The germline gives CDR1 KGHSH, CDR2 LQKENI. With V trimmed by 5 bases and J by 4 bases, 4 bases remained unmatched. The CDR3 DNA is TGTGCCAGCTCATCTAGACAGGGGGCAGATACGCAGTATTTT. Translation: CASSSRQGADTQYF.

In its sample, this clone was seen a few times. The rearrangement joins TRBV5-1 to TRBJ1-1; no clear D. The CDR3 is 14 amino acids. CDR1 and CDR2 from the germline V gene are SGHRS and YFSETQ. Trimming removed 0 bases from V and 1 base from J, with 7 bases in between. This CDR3 reads CASSLAAKNTEAFF. The CDR3 coding sequence is TGCGCCAGCAGCTTGGCGGCCAAGAACACTGAAGCTTTCTTT.

The genes are TRBV7-2 and TRBJ1-3, with 8 bases that match TRBD1. CDR1 is SGHTA and CDR2 is FQGNSA in the germline V gene. The CDR3 totals 14 residues. With V trimmed by 4 bases and J by 4 bases, 3 bases remained unmatched. The CDR3, as DNA: TGTGCCAGCAGCTCGACAGGGGTCGGAAACACCATATATTTT. This codes for CASSSTGVGNTIYF.

V gene TRBV9 combines with J gene TRBJ2-3; D gene uncertain. With 2 bases removed from V and 0 bases from J, the gap between germline ends came to 7 bases. Germline V gene sequence: CDR1 SGDLS, CDR2 YYNGEE. The CDR3 consists of 14 residues. The CDR3 DNA reads TGTGCCAGCAGCGTTAGGTCTAGCACAGATACGCAGTATTTT. As protein: CASSVRSSTDTQYF.

The rearrangement joins TRBV15 to TRBJ2-5; 7 nucleotides align to TRBD1. TRBJ2-7 explains the end of the DNA better; the J call may be wrong. The CDR3 is 15 residues long. Per germline, CDR1 LNHNV and CDR2 YYDKDF (reference sequence). The CDR3 nucleotides read TGTGCCACCAGCAGAGGACCGACAGGGTTCCACGAGCAGTACTTC. This codes for CATSRGPTGFHEQYF.

The chain has TRBV5-6 and TRBJ1-5; D uncertain. V lost 5 bases and J 4 bases, leaving 10 bases between the germline ends. The CDR3 contains 13 residues. CDR1 SGHDT and CDR2 YYEEEE come from the germline V gene. CDR3 residues: CASSRWGNQPQHF. DNA for the CDR3: TGTGCCAGCAGTCGGTGGGGAAATCAGCCCCAGCATTTT.

This clone was seen just once. The chain employs TRBV6-1 and TRBJ2-5; 7 positions match TRBD1. CDR1 is MNHNS and CDR2 is SASEGT in the germline V gene. The junction had 10 bases not matched to a gene; V was cut back by 7 bases and J by 5 bases. There are 14 residues in the CDR3. CDR3 nucleotide sequence: TGTGCCAGCAACAGGGGTCGGCCTCGGGAGACCCAGTACTTC. Translated, it gives CASNRGRPRETQYF.

The J gene is TRBJ1-4, the V gene TRBV11-3; 7 nucleotides match TRBD1. Looked up from germline, CDR1 is SGHNT and CDR2 is YENEEA. V was clipped by 5 bases and J by 0 bases; unmatched bases: 3. The CDR3 extends over 15 amino acids. The CDR3 is CASSHTGATNEKLFF. CDR3 nucleotide sequence: TGTGCCAGCAGCCATACAGGGGCAACTAATGAAAAACTGTTTTTT. Based on the CDR3 plus reference TRBV11-3 and TRBJ1-4, the full variable domain is EAGVVQSPRYKIIEKKQPVAFWCNPISGHNTLYWYLQNLGQGPELLIRYENEEAVDDSQLPKDRFSAERLKGVDSTLKIQPAELGDSAVYLCASSHTGATNEKLFFGSGTQLSVL.

V is TRBV5-1 and J is TRBJ2-2; D not resolved. The CDR3 consists of 17 residues. Germline V gives CDR1 SGHRS, CDR2 YFSETQ. Trimming removed 2 bases at V and 0 bases at J, with 14 bases between. CDR3 coding DNA: TGCGCCAGCAGCTTTACCCCCACGGTCGCGAACACCGGGGAGCTGTTTTTT. Translation: CASSFTPTVANTGELFF.

The V and J genes are TRBV10-1 and TRBJ2-4; TRBD2 agrees at 7 bases. The length of the CDR3 is 14 residues. The trim removed 6 bases at V and 7 bases at J, leaving 9 bases unmatched. In germline, CDR1 is WNHNN, CDR2 SYGVQD (reference sequence). The CDR3 DNA sequence: TGCGCCAGCAGCCTTGGTGGGGAGGGGAACATTCAGTACTTC. This codes for CASSLGGEGNIQYF.

This chain connects TRBV5-6 to TRBJ2-7, with a weak D call TRBD2 (6 bases). Trimming removed 4 bases at V and 0 bases at J, with 14 bases between. This CDR3 is 15 amino acids long. Germline CDR1 reads SGHDT; CDR2 reads YYEEEE. The CDR3 protein is CASSPADGSSYEQYF. CDR3 coding DNA: TGTGCCAGCAGCCCCGCTGACGGGAGCTCCTACGAGCAGTACTTC.

The V gene is TRBV14, the J gene TRBJ1-1; a possible D gene is TRBD1 (6 bases). Per the germline V gene, CDR1 is SGHDN and CDR2 is FVKESK. Trimming removed 4 bases from V and 5 bases from J, with 20 bases in between. CDR3 length: 16 residues. CDR3 nucleotide sequence: TGTGCCAGCAGCCGAAGGGCCGGGGGCGTATGGACTGAAGCTTTCTTT. It codes for CASSRRAGGVWTEAFF. Combining the CDR3 with reference TRBV14 and TRBJ1-1 gives the whole variable domain EAGVTQFPSHSVIEKGQTVTLRCDPISGHDNLYWYRRVMGKEIKFLLHFVKESKQDESGMPNNRFLAERTGGTYSTLKVQPAELEDSGVYFCASSRRAGGVWTEAFFGQGTRLTVV.

V is TRBV10-3 and J is TRBJ2-1; D is unclear. V was cut by 4 bases and J by 1 base, with 8 bases left in between. The CDR3 is made up of 14 amino acids. Germline CDR1 reads ENHRY; CDR2 reads SYGVKD. CDR3 coding DNA: TGTGCCATCAGTGGTGGAGCTTCCTACAATGAGCAGTTCTTC. Translated: CAISGGASYNEQFF.

This clone was counted once. The J gene is TRBJ2-4, the V gene TRBV7-5; the DNA was not compared with TRBD1, the D call given in the table. TRBV7-5 is flagged as a pseudogene. This CDR3 region has 15 residues. The CDR3 reads CARSGRDRGGDIQYF. In DNA, the CDR3 is TGTGCCAGAAGCGGACGGGACAGGGGCGGCGACATTCAGTACTTC.